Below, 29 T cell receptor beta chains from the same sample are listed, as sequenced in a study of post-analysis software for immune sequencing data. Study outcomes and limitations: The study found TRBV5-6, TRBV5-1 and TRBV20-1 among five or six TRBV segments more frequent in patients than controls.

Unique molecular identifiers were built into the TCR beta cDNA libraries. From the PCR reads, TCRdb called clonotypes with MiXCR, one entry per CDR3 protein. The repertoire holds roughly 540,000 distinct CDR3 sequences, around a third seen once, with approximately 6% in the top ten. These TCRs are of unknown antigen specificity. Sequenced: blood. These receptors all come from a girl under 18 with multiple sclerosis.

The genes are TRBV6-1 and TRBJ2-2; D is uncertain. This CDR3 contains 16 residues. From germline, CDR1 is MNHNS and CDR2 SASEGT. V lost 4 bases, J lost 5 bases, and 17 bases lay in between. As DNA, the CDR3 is TGTGCCAGCAGTGGTCGACGGGCGAAGGATACCGGGGAGCTGTTTTTT. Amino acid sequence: CASSGRRAKDTGELFF.

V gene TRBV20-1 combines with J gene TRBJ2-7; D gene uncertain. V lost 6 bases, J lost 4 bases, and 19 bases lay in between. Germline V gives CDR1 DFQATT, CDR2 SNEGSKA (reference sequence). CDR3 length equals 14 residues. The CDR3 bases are TGCAGTGCCGCACCCCAGAGAATCCTTTACGAGCAGTACTTC. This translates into CSAAPQRILYEQYF.

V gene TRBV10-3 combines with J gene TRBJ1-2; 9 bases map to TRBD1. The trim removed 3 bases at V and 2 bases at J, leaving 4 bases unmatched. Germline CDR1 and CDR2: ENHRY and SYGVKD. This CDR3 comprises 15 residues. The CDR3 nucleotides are TGTGCCATCAGTGACAAACAGGGGGCGAACTATGGCTACACCTTC. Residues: CAISDKQGANYGYTF.

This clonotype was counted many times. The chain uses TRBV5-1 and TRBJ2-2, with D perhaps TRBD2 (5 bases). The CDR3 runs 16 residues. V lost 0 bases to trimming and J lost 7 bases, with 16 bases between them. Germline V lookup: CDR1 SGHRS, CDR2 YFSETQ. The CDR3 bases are TGCGCCAGCAGCTTGGGGACTGCTACACTTCTCGGGGAGCTGTTTTTT. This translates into CASSLGTATLLGELFF.

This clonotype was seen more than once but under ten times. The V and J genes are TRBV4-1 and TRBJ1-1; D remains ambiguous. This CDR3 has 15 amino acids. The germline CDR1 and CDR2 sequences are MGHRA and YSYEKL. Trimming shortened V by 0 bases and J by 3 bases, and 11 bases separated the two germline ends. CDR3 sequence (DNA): TGCGCCAGCAGCCAAGAGCCGCACCCGGACACTGAAGCTTTCTTT. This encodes CASSQEPHPDTEAFF.

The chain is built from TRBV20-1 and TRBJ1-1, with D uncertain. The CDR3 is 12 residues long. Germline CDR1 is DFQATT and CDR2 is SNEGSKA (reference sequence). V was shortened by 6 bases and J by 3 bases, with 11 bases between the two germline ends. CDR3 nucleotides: TGCAGTGCGCGAATCGACTACACTGAAGCTTTCTTT. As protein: CSARIDYTEAFF.

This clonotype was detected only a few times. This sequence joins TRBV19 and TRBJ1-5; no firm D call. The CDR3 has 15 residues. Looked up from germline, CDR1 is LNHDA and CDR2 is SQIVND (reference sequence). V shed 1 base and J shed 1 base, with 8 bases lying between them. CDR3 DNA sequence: TGTGCCAGTAGTATAGGGACGGTAAGCAATCAGCCCCAGCATTTT. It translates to CASSIGTVSNQPQHF.

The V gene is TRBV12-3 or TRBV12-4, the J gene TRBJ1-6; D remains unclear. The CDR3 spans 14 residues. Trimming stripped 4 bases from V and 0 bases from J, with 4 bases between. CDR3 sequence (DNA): TGTGCCAGCAGTTGGGGCTCCTATAATTCACCCCTCCACTTT. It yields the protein CASSWGSYNSPLHF.

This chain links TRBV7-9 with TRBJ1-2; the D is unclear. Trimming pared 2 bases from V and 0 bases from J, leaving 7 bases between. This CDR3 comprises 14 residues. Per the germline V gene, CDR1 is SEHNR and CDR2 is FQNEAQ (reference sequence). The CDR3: CASSLRASNYGYTF. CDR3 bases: TGTGCCAGCAGCTTACGTGCGTCTAACTATGGCTACACCTTC.

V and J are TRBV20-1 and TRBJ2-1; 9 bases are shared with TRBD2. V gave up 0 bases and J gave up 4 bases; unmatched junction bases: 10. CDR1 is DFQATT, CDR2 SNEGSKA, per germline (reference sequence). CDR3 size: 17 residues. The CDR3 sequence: CSARDQRGATLYNEQFF. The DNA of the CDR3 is TGCAGTGCTAGAGATCAGCGGGGGGCCACTTTGTACAATGAGCAGTTCTTC.

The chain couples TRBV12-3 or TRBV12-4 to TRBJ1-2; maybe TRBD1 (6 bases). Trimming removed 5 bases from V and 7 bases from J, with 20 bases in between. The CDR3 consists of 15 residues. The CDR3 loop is CASSTRGSNPSGYTF. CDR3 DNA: TGTGCCAGCAGTACCAGGGGTTCCAACCCTTCTGGCTACACCTTC.

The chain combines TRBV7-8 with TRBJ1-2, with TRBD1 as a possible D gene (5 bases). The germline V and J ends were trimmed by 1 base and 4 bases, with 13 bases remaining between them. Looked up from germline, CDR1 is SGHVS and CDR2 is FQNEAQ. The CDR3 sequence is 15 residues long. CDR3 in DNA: TGTGCCAGCAGCTTAGATCCCAGGGTGTCCTATGGCTACACCTTC. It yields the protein CASSLDPRVSYGYTF.

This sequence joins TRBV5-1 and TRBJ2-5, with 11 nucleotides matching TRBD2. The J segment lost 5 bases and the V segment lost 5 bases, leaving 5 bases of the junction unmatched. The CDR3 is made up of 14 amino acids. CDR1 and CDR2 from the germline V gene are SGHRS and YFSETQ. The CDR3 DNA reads TGCGCCAGCAGGTATACTAGCGGGGGTGAGACCCAGTACTTC. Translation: CASRYTSGGETQYF.

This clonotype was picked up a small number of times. This CDR3 reads CASSQDFVQGAQYF. Here the CDR3 DNA reads TGTGCCAGCAGCCAAGACTTCGTCCAGGGGGCGCAGTATTTT. The V gene is TRBV3-1, the J gene TRBJ2-3; 7 nucleotides line up with TRBD1. J was trimmed by 10 bases and V by 0 bases; bases with no gene match: 7. CDR3 length equals 14 residues. From germline, CDR1 is LGHDT and CDR2 YNNKEL (reference sequence).

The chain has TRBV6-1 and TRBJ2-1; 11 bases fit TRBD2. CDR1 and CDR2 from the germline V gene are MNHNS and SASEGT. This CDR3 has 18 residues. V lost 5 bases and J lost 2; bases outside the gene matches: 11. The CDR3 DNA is TGTGCCAGCAGTCCGCTCGGAACTAGCGGGGGACCCTACAATGAGCAGTTCTTC. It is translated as CASSPLGTSGGPYNEQFF.

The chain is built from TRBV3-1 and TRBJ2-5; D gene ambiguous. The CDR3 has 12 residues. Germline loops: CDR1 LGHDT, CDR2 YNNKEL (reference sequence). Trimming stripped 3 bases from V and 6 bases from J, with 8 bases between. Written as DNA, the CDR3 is TGTGCCAGCAGCCACGGTCGCAAGACCCAGTACTTC. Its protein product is CASSHGRKTQYF.

The CDR3 protein is CSARAPGGETQYF. CDR3 DNA sequence: TGCAGTGCTAGAGCCCCTGGGGGAGAGACCCAGTACTTC. V gene TRBV20-1 combines with J gene TRBJ2-5; D may match TRBD1 or TRBD2 (5 bases each). Germline-derived CDR1 and CDR2 are DFQATT and SNEGSKA (reference sequence). Trimming took off 1 base at V and 4 bases at J, with 10 bases between the two ends. The CDR3 is 13 residues long.

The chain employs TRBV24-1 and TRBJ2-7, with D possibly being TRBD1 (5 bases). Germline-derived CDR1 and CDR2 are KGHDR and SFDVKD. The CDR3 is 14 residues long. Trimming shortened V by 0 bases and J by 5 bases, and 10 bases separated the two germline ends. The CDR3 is CATSDLGQPDEQYF. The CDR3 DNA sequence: TGTGCCACCAGTGATTTGGGACAACCCGACGAGCAGTACTTC.

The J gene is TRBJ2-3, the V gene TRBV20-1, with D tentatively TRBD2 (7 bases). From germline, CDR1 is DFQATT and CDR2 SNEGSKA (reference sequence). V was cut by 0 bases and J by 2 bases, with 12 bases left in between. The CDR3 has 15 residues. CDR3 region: CSARDGGGATDTQYF. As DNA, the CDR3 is TGCAGTGCTAGAGATGGTGGGGGGGCCACAGATACGCAGTATTTT.

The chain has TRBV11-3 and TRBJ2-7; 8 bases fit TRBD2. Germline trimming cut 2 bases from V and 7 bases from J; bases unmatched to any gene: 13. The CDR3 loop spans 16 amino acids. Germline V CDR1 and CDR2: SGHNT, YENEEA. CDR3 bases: TGTGCCAGCAGCTTAAGAGCCGGGAGGGCCTCGAGTGAGCAGTACTTC. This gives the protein CASSLRAGRASSEQYF.

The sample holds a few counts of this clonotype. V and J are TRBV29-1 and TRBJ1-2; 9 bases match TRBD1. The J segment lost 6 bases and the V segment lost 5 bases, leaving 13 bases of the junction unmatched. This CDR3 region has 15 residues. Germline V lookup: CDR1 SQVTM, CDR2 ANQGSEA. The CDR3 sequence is CSVWSHRTGDDGYTF. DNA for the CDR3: TGCAGCGTTTGGTCTCACCGGACAGGGGACGATGGCTACACCTTC.

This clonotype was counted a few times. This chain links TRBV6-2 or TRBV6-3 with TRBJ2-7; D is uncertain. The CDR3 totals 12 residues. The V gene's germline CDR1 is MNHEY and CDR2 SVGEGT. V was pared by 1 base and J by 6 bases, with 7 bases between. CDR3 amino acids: CASSYFFGEQYF. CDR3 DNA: TGTGCCAGCAGTTACTTTTTCGGCGAGCAGTACTTC.

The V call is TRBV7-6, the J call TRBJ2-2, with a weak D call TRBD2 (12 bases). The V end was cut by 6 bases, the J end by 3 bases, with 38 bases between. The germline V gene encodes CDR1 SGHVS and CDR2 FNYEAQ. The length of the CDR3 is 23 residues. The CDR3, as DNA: TGTGCCAGCAGACGGGACAGGGGGTCGACTAGCGGGGGCCCTTCACGGGACACCGGGGAGCTGTTTTTT. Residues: CASRRDRGSTSGGPSRDTGELFF.

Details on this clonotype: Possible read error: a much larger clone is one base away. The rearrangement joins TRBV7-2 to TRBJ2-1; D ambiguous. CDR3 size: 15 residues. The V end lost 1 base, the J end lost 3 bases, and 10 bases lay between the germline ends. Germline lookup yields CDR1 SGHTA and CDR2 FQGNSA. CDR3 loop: CASSLVWHFYNEQFF. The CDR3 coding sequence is TGTGCCAGCAGCTTAGTGTGGCACTTCTACAATGAGCAGTTCTTC.

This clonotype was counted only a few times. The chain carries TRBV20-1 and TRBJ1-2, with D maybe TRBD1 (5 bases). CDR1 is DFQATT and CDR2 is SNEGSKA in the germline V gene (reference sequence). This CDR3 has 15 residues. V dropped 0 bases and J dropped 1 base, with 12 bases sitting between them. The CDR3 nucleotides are TGCAGTGCTAGAGATGGAGGGACCCTTAACTATGGCTACACCTTC. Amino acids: CSARDGGTLNYGYTF.

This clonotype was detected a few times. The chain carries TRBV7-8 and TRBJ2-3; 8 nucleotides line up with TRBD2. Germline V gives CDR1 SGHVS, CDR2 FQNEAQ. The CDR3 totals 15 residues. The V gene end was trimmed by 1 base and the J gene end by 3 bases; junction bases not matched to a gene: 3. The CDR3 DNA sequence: TGTGCCAGCAGCTTAGTCCCGGGGGGGACAGATACGCAGTATTTT. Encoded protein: CASSLVPGGTDTQYF.

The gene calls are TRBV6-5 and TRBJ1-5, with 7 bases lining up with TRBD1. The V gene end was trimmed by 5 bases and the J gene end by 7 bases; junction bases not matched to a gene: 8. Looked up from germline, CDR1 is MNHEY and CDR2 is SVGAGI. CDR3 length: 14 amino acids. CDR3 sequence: CASSRQGGWQPQHF. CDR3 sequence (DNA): TGTGCCAGCAGTCGACAGGGCGGATGGCAGCCCCAGCATTTT.

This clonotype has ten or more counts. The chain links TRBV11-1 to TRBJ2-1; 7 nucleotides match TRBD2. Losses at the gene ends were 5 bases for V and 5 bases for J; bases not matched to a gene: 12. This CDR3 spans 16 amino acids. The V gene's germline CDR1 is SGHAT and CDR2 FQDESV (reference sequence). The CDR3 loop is CASSGPGLAENNEQFF. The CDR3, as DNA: TGTGCCAGCAGCGGGCCCGGGCTAGCGGAAAACAATGAGCAGTTCTTC.

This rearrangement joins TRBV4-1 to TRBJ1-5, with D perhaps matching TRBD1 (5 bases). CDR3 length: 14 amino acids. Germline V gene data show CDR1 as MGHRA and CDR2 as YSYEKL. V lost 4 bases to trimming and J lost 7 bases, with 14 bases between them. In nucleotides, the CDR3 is TGCGCCAGCAGCCCTCGGGGCGCGAGCCAGCCCCAGCATTTT. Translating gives CASSPRGASQPQHF.